A selection of T cell receptor beta chains follows, all from one sample in a study of T cells in Graves' hyperthyroidism and ophthalmopathy. Using its own MiXCR run on the multiplex PCR reads, TCRdb lists one record per CDR3 protein. The sample consists of 280,000 or so distinct CDR3 sequences, 20% to 25% of them appearing once. Sequenced: blood. The origin of the receptors is a man aged 40-49 years with Graves' hyperthyroidism that later progressed to Graves' ophthalmopathy. The CDR3 runs from the conserved cysteine through the conserved F or W.

v_gene	j_gene	CDR3aa
TRBV12-3/TRBV12-4	TRBJ2-7	CASSSSGTTPLEQYF
TRBV6-1	TRBJ1-3	CASRELDTIYF
TRBV11-3	TRBJ1-1	CASRPGGQAYTEAFF
TRBV20-1	TRBJ2-7	CSARESGDEQYF
TRBV11-1	TRBJ2-7	CASSRGWGRGLYEQYF
TRBV6-5	TRBJ1-2	CASTQSGGYTF
TRBV12-3/TRBV12-4	TRBJ2-6	CASSLDRPGSGANVLTF
TRBV24-1	TRBJ2-5	CATRAGGGETQYF
TRBV12-3/TRBV12-4	TRBJ2-7	CASTPAGRDEQYF
TRBV6-5	TRBJ1-1	CASSSTGGTNTEAFF
TRBV19	TRBJ2-4	CASSIRGTSGEGNIQYF
TRBV6-5	TRBJ1-2	CASSYGRGANYGYTF
TRBV6-2/TRBV6-3	TRBJ2-7	CASSSWLAGSYEQYF
TRBV6-5	TRBJ2-7	CASSYLTSGSYEQYF
TRBV12-3/TRBV12-4	TRBJ1-1	CASSPQEYANTEAFF
TRBV7-3	TRBJ2-6	CASSQIGLSGANVLTF
TRBV28	TRBJ1-1	CASSLWAEAFF
TRBV28	TRBJ2-2	CASSFIPQGGRTNTGELFF
TRBV3-1	TRBJ2-7	CASSDSGGYYEQYF
TRBV28	TRBJ2-7	CASSSGANYEQYF
TRBV19	TRBJ2-7	CASSIGSGGEQYF
TRBV29-1	TRBJ1-1	CSAQLGLNTEAFF
TRBV9	TRBJ2-7	CASSVGSGILREQYF
TRBV28	TRBJ2-5	CASSLLVGETQYF
TRBV12-3/TRBV12-4	TRBJ2-7	CASSQDQKDEQYF
TRBV12-3/TRBV12-4	TRBJ2-5	CASSLAGGGETQYF
TRBV12-3/TRBV12-4	TRBJ2-7	CASSVAEIYEQYF
TRBV30	TRBJ2-7	CAWSDRGLTYEQYF
TRBV20-1	TRBJ2-7	CSASGTSGSRVGEQYF
TRBV7-2	TRBJ1-4	CASSLGPHSGGKLFF
TRBV20-1	TRBJ2-7	CSARDRQAVSYEQYF
TRBV19	TRBJ2-5	CASSIGQGAETQYF
TRBV18	TRBJ2-7	CASSPAGQGGYEQYF
TRBV18	TRBJ1-3	CASSPDRGGNTIYF
TRBV11-3	TRBJ2-5	CASRRPGETQYF
TRBV7-9	TRBJ1-1	CASSLDSRTEAFF
TRBV6-5	TRBJ1-1	CAALSVTEAFF
TRBV7-8	TRBJ1-2	CASSLAGANYGYTF
TRBV11-1	TRBJ2-7	CASSLKWVDSRSEQYF
TRBV7-2	TRBJ1-1	CASSLAVAAFF
TRBV2	TRBJ2-5	CASMEWVAEETQYF
TRBV6-2/TRBV6-3	TRBJ2-5	CASSPRGGEETQYF
TRBV12-3/TRBV12-4	TRBJ2-7	CASRGTTAYEQYF
TRBV10-3	TRBJ1-1	CAISDRREENTEAFF
TRBV12-3/TRBV12-4	TRBJ2-5	CASRTGGLQETQYF
TRBV7-2	TRBJ1-6	CASSLRGQINSPLHF
TRBV15	TRBJ1-1	CATSRRDTEAFF
TRBV19	TRBJ2-7	CASSFTGTLYEQYF
TRBV7-8	TRBJ1-3	CASSGQNSGNTIYF
TRBV19	TRBJ2-2	CASSTGTSDTGELFF
TRBV28	TRBJ1-2	CASSLGRTALYF
TRBV7-2	TRBJ2-7	CASSLVFTASYEQYF
TRBV12-3/TRBV12-4	TRBJ2-7	CASSPTTSGDYEQYF
TRBV18	TRBJ2-7	CASSPRASGGSGEQYF
TRBV4-2	TRBJ2-7	CASSKGEGDHEQYF
TRBV6-2/TRBV6-3	TRBJ1-5	CASSYGGQPQHF
TRBV20-1	TRBJ2-7	CSARDIESEQYF
TRBV5-1	TRBJ2-1	CASSLGHNEQFF
TRBV5-4	TRBJ1-1	CASSSGRGRPLKVFF